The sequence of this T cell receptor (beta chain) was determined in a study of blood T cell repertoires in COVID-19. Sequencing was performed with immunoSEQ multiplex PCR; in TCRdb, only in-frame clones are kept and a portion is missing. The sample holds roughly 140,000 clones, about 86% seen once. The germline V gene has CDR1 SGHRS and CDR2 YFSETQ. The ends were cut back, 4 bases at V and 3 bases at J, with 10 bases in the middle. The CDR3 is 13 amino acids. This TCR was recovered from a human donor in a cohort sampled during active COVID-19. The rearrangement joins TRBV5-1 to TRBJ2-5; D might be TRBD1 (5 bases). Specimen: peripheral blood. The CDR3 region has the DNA TGCGCCAGCAGCAAATTAGGGGAAGAGACCCAGTACTTC. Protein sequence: CASSKLGEETQYF.